These 5 T cell receptor beta chains came from one sample sequenced in a study of sequential checkpoint blockade in melanoma. Described treatment: randomized to nivolumab then ipilimumab (arm A) or the reverse (arm B). Sequenced by immunoSEQ multiplex PCR; TCRdb stores in-frame clones only, minus some. The top ten hold roughly 24% of the sample, which has around 15,000 clones, just under 95% seen once. The sequencing here drew on CD8+ T cells sorted from blood (inferred from file names), taken from a patient given nivolumab and ipilimumab in sequence. These receptors originate from a human donor with melanoma.

The V call is TRBV13, the J call TRBJ2-7, with D maybe TRBD2 (5 bases). The CDR3 is 13 residues long. CDR1 PRHDT and CDR2 FYEKMQ come from the germline V gene (reference sequence). V was cut by 0 bases and J by 4 bases, with 7 bases left in between. The CDR3 nucleotides are TGTGCCAGCAGCTTAGGCCGGGGTTACGAGCAGTACGTC. Translating gives CASSLGRGYEQYV.

This clone was counted once. This rearrangement joins TRBV7-9 to TRBJ1-2, with D hard to call. This CDR3 is built from 11 residues. V lost 4 bases, J lost 9 bases, and 9 bases lay in between. Germline loops: CDR1 SEHNR, CDR2 FQNEAQ (reference sequence). The CDR3 sequence: CASSSGIRYTF. Written as DNA, the CDR3 is TGTGCCAGCAGCTCCGGTATACGCTACACCTTC.

This clone came up once. The J gene is TRBJ2-7, the V gene TRBV5-5, with 10 positions matching TRBD1. There are 15 residues in the CDR3. Trimming cost V 2 bases and J 4 bases; bases outside gene matches: 6. From germline, CDR1 is SGHKS and CDR2 YYEKEE (reference sequence). The CDR3 DNA follows: TGTGCCAGCAGCTTTGGGACAGGGGTGGGGTACGAGCAGTACGTC. This translates into CASSFGTGVGYEQYV.

The genes are TRBV5-6 and TRBJ1-5; D is uncertain. V lost 4 bases, J lost 6 bases, and 20 bases lay in between. Per the germline V gene, CDR1 is SGHDT and CDR2 is YYEEEE. The CDR3 loop spans 16 amino acids. CDR3 sequence reads: CASSGSDGFRGQPQHF. CDR3 nucleotides: TGTGCCAGCAGCGGGTCGGACGGGTTTCGGGGTCAGCCCCAGCATTTT.

V gene TRBV30 combines with J gene TRBJ2-7, with D perhaps matching TRBD2 (6 bases). V was shortened by 4 bases and J by 0 bases, with 10 bases between the two germline ends. The CDR3 is 13 residues long. The germline gives CDR1 GTSNPN, CDR2 SVGIG (reference sequence). The CDR3 sequence: CAWTTGLSYEQYF. CDR3 sequence (DNA): TGTGCCTGGACGACGGGACTCTCCTACGAGCAGTACTTC.